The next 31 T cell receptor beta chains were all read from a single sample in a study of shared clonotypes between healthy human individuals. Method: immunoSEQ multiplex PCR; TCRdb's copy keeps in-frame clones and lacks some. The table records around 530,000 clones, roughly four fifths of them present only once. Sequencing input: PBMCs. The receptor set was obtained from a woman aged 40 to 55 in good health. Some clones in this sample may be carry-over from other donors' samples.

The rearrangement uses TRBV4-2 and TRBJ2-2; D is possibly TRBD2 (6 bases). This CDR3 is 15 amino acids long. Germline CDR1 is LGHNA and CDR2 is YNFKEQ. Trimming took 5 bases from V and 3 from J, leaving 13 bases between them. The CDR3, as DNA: TGTGCCAGCAGCGTGGGACTGCGAGACACCGGGGAGCTGTTTTTT. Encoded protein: CASSVGLRDTGELFF.

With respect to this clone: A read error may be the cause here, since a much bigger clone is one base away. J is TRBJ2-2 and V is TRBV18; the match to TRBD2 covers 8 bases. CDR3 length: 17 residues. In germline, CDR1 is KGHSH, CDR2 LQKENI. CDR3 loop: CTSSLQVSGRFTGELFF. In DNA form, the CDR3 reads TGTACCAGCTCACTCCAAGTCAGCGGGAGATTCACCGGGGAGCTGTTTTTT.

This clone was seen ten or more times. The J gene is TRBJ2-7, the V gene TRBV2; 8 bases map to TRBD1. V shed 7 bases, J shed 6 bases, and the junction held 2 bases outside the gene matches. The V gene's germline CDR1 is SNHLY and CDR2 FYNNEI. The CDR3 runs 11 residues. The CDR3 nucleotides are TGTGCCAGCATCCAGGGGGCCGAGCAGTACTTC. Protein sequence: CASIQGAEQYF.

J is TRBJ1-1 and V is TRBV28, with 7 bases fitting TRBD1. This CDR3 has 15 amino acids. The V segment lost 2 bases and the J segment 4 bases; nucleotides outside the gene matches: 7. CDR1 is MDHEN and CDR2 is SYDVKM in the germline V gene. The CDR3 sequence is CASSLVTGVGTEAFF. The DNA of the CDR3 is TGTGCCAGCAGTTTAGTTACAGGGGTGGGCACTGAAGCTTTCTTT.

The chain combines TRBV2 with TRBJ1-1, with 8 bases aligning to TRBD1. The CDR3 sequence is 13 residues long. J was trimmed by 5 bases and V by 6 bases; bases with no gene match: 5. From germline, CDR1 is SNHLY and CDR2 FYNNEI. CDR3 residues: CASSPGGVTEAFF. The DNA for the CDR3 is TGTGCCAGCAGCCCAGGGGGCGTAACTGAAGCTTTCTTT.

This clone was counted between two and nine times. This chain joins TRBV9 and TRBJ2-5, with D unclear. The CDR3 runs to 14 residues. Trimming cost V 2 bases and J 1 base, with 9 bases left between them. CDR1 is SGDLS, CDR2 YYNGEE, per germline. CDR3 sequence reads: CASSVSSGQETQYF. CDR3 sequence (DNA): TGTGCCAGCAGCGTGTCTAGTGGCCAAGAGACCCAGTACTTC.

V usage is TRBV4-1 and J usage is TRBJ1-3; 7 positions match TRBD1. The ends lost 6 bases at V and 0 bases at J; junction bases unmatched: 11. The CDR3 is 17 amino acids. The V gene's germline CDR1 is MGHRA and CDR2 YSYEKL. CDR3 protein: CASSLLQGLLSGNTIYF. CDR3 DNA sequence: TGCGCCAGCAGTCTCCTACAGGGGTTGCTCTCTGGAAACACCATATATTTT.

CDR3 DNA sequence: TGTGCCAGTAGTATAGATCGGGCAGGTTATGGCTACACCTTC. As protein: CASSIDRAGYGYTF. This chain connects TRBV19 to TRBJ1-2; no definite D call. The CDR3 covers 14 residues. Deletions cut 0 bases from V and 5 bases from J, with 10 bases between. Germline V gene data show CDR1 as LNHDA and CDR2 as SQIVND (reference sequence).

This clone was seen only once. CDR3 protein: CASSLPHRLTDNEQFF. CDR3 nucleotide sequence: TGTGCCAGCAGTCTTCCCCATCGGCTGACAGACAATGAGCAGTTCTTC. The chain combines TRBV28 with TRBJ2-1; D may be TRBD1 (5 bases). Germline V gene data show CDR1 as MDHEN and CDR2 as SYDVKM. Trimming took off 5 bases at V and 5 bases at J, with 19 bases between the two ends. This CDR3 region has 16 residues.

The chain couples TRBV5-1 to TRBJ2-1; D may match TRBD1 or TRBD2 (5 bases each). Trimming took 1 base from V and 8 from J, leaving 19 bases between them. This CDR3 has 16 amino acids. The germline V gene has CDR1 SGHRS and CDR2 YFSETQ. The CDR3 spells CASSLMGEKFIDEQFF. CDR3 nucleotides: TGCGCCAGCAGCTTGATGGGGGAAAAGTTTATTGATGAGCAGTTCTTC.

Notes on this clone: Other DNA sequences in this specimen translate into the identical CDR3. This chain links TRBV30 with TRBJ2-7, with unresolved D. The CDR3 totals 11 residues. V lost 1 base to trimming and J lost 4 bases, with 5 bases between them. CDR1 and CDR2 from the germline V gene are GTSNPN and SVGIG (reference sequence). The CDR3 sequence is CAWSDLYEQYF. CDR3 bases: TGTGCCTGGAGTGATCTGTACGAGCAGTACTTC.

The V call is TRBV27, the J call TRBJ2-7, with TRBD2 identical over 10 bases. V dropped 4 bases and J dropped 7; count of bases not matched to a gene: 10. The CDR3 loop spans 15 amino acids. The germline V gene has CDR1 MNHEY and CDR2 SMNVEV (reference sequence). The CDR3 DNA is TGTGCCAGCAGTTCTCAGCGGGAGGGCCCTCGAGAGCAGTACTTC. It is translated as CASSSQREGPREQYF.

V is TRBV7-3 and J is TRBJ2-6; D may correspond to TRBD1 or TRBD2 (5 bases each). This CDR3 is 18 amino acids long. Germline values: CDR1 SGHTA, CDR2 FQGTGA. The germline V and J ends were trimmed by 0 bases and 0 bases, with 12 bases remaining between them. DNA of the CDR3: TGTGCCAGCAGCTTAACGGGGACGGCTGGCTCTGGGGCCAACGTCCTGACTTTC. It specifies CASSLTGTAGSGANVLTF.

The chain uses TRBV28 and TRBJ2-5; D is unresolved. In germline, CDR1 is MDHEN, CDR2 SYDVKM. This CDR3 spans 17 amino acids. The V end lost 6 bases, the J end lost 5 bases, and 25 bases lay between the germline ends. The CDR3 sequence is CASRAPFLGDSGETQYF. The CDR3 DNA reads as TGTGCCAGCAGGGCCCCCTTTTTAGGTGACTCCGGGGAGACCCAGTACTTC.

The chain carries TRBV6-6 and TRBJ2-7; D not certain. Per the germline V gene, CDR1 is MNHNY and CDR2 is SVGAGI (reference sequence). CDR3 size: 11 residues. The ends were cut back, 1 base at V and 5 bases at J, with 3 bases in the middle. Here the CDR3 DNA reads TGTGCCAGCAGTTACTTGGACGAGCAGTACTTC. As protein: CASSYLDEQYF.

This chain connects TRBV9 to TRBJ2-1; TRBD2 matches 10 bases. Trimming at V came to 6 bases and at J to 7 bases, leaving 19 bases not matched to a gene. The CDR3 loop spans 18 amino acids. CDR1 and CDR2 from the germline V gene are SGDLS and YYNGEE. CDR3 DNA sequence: TGTGCCAGCACCCCCACTGGGAGCGGGAGGGGGTTTGGGAATGAGCAGTTCTTC. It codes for CASTPTGSGRGFGNEQFF.

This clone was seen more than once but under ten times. The CDR3 here is CAWSVASGAEQFF. CDR3 bases: TGTGCCTGGAGTGTGGCTAGCGGGGCTGAGCAGTTCTTC. The chain carries TRBV30 and TRBJ2-1; 9 bases are shared with TRBD2. This CDR3 contains 13 residues. J was trimmed by 9 bases and V by 0 bases; bases with no gene match: 3. Germline loops: CDR1 GTSNPN, CDR2 SVGIG (reference sequence).

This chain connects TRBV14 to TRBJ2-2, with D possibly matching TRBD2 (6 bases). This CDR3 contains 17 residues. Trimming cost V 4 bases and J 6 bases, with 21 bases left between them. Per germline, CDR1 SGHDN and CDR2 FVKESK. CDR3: CASSRAIAETTPGELFF. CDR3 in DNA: TGTGCCAGCAGCCGGGCTATAGCGGAGACGACACCCGGGGAGCTGTTTTTT. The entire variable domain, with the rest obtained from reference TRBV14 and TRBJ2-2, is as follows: EAGVTQFPSHSVIEKGQTVTLRCDPISGHDNLYWYRRVMGKEIKFLLHFVKESKQDESGMPNNRFLAERTGGTYSTLKVQPAELEDSGVYFCASSRAIAETTPGELFFGEGSRLTVL.

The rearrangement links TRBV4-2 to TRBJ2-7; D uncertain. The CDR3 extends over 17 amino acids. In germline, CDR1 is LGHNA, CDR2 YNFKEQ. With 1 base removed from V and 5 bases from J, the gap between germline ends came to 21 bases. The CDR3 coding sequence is TGTGCCAGCAGCCAAGGGTATGCGGATATACTCCTAGACGAGCAGTACTTC. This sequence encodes CASSQGYADILLDEQYF.

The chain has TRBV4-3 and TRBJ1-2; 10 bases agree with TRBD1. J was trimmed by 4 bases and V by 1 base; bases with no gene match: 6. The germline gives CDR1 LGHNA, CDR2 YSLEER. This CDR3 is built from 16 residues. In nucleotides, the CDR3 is TGCGCCAGCAGCCAAGTCTCCGGGACAGGGGCCTATGGCTACACCTTC. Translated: CASSQVSGTGAYGYTF.

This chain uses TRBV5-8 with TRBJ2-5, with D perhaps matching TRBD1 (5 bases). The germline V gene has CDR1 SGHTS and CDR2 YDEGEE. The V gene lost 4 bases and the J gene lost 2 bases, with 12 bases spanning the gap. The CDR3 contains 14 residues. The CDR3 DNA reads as TGTGCCAGCAGCCCCAGGGTCCCTCAAGAGACCCAGTACTTC. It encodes CASSPRVPQETQYF.

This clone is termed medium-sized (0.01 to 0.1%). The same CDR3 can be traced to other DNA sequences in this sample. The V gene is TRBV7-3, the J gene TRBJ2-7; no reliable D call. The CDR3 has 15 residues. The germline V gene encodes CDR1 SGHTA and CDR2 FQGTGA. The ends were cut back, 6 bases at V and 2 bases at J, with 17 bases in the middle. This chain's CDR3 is CASSFLRYSPYEQYF. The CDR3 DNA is TGTGCCAGCAGTTTCCTCCGCTACTCACCCTACGAGCAGTACTTC.

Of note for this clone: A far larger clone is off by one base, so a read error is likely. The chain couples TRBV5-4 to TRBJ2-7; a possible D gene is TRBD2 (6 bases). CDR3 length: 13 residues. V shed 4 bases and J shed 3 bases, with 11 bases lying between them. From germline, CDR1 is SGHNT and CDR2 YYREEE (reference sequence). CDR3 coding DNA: TGTGCCAGCAGCCAAGGAGGGTACTACGAGCAGTACTTC. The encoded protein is CASSQGGYYEQYF. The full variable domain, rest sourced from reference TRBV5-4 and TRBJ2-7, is ETGVTQSPTHLIKTRGQQVTLRCSSQSGHNTVSWYQQALGQGPQFIFQYYREEENGRGNFPPRFSGLQFPNYSSELNVNALELDDSALYLCASSQGGYYEQYFGPGTRLTVT.

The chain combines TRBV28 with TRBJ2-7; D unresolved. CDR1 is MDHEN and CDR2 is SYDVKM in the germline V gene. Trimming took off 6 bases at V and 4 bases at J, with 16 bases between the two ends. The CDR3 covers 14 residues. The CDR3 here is CASSAPGNGYEQYF. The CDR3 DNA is TGTGCCAGCAGCGCCCCGGGTAATGGTTACGAGCAGTACTTC.

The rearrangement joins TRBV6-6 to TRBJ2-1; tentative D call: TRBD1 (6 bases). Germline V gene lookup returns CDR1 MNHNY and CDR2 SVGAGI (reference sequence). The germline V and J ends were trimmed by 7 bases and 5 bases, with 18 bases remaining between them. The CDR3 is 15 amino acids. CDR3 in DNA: TGTGCCAGCACCCCGGGGCGACAGGAGCACAATGAGCAGTTCTTC. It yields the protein CASTPGRQEHNEQFF.

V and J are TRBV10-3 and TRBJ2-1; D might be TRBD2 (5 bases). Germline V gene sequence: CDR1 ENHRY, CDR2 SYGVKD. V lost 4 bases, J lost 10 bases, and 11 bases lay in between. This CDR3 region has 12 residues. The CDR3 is CAISAAVLEQFF. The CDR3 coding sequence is TGTGCCATCAGTGCAGCGGTACTGGAGCAGTTCTTC.

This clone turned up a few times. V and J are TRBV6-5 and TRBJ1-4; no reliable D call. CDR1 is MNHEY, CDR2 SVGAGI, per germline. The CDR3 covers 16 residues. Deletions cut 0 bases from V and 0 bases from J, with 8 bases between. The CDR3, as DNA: TGTGCCAGCAGTTACTCCCCAGGCCCAACTAATGAAAAACTGTTTTTT. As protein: CASSYSPGPTNEKLFF.

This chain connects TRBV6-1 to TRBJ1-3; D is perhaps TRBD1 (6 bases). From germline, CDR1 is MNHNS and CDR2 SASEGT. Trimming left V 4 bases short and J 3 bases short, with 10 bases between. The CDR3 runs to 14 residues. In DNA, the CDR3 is TGTGCCAGCAGTGGACGGACAGTTGGAAACACCATATATTTT. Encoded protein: CASSGRTVGNTIYF.

The CDR3 DNA is TGTGCCAGCAGCTTGGTTGGTAGCGGGTCACGGGAGACCCAGTACTTC. It encodes CASSLVGSGSRETQYF. The chain recombines TRBV5-6 with TRBJ2-5, with 7 bases aligning to TRBD2. Germline V gene lookup returns CDR1 SGHDT and CDR2 YYEEEE. With V trimmed by 0 bases and J by 5 bases, 10 bases remained unmatched. The CDR3 sequence is 16 residues long.

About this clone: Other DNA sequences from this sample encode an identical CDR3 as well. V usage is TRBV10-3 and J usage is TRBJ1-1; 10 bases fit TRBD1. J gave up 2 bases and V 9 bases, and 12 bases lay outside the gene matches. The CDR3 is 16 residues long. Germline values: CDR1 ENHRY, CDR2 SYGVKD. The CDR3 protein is CAIAPGQGKDNTEAFF. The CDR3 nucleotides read TGTGCCATTGCCCCGGGACAGGGGAAGGATAACACTGAAGCTTTCTTT.

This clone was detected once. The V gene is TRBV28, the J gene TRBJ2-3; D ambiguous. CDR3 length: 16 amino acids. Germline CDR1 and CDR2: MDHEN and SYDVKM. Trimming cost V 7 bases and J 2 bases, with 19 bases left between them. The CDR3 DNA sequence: TGTGCCAGCACTCACCCCGGGCCATACTCCACAGATACGCAGTATTTT. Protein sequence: CASTHPGPYSTDTQYF.